Detailed here is one T cell receptor beta chain. Its antigen is still unknown. With UMI labels, 5' RACE was used to prepare the TRB cDNA libraries. TCRdb reprocessed the 5' RACE reads and reports one entry per CDR3 protein, with no DNA. This sample's table has some 39,000 distinct CDR3 sequences. This entry belongs to a study of CXCR3-negative and CXCR3-positive naive CD8 T cells. Study-wide points: Sequencing showed both naive subsets with comparably high diversity, and memory CD8+ cells much lower.

The germline V gene encodes CDR1 SEHNR and CDR2 FQNEAQ (reference sequence). The length of the CDR3 is 14 residues. This receptor was obtained from a human donor in good health. Some clones in this sample may be carry-over from other donors' samples. Sequenced material: naive CXCR3- CD8+ T cells from blood. Subset meaning: CD45RO-CCR7+CD27+CD95- naive CD8+ T cells lacking CXCR3 (TNR3-). The V call is TRBV7-9, the J call TRBJ1-5. The CDR3 protein is CASSEQSSNQPQHF.